This T cell receptor beta chain is drawn from a study of T cell responses to AZD1222 COVID-19 vaccine. This CDR3 region has 16 residues. Germline V gene data show CDR1 as SGHVS and CDR2 as FQNEAQ. J lost 5 bases, V lost 5 bases, and 6 bases had no gene match. Sequencing was performed with immunoSEQ multiplex PCR; in TCRdb, only in-frame clones are kept and a portion is missing. The repertoire has 55,000 to 80,000 clones, nearly 90% of them found once; the top ten carry about 28%. Whole-study results and caveats: The donor group comprised mostly white British people and more females; the analysis possibly underestimated clonal diversity.

With respect to this clone: What it binds is not known.

The sequence came from an adult who received the AZD1222 COVID-19 vaccine. The chain carries TRBV7-8 and TRBJ2-2; 12 bases are a match to TRBD2. Sequencing used peripheral blood, obtained 28 days after the second AZD1222 dose. CDR3 residues: CASSAASGRGTGELFF. For the CDR3, the DNA is TGTGCCAGCAGCGCAGCTAGCGGGAGGGGAACCGGGGAGCTGTTTTTT.